The T cell receptor beta chain described here comes from a study of shared clonotypes between healthy human individuals. Findings and limits, study-wide: Shared clonotypes across all four donors exceeded non-shared ones in generation probability. With few donors, the genetic and exposure-history diversity represented was limited.

Deep was the level at which the assay was run. Clones were read by immunoSEQ multiplex PCR, and TCRdb kept only the in-frame ones, dropping some. The data show over 2 million clones, with over 85% seen just once and around 0.13% held by the top ten. The V gene's germline CDR1 is MNHEY and CDR2 SMNVEV (reference sequence). With 3 bases clipped from V and 1 base from J, the junction kept 6 bases outside the gene matches. The CDR3 length is 16 residues. With regard to this clone: Its antigen remains unknown.

This receptor was obtained from a man younger than 30 in good health. The rearrangement uses TRBV27 and TRBJ1-5, with 7 bases matching TRBD1. Sequenced sample: naive CD4+ T cells sorted from blood. Specified subset: CD45RA+ positively selected. CDR3 DNA: TGTGCCAGCAGTTTTACAGGGGCTGGGAGCAATCAGCCCCAGCATTTT. Translation gives CASSFTGAGSNQPQHF.